One and the same sample provided the 8 T cell receptor beta chains below, sequenced in a study of CD8 T cells in ankylosing spondylitis. In TCRdb, the 5' RACE reads were re-called with MiXCR into one record per CDR3 protein. The sample carries roughly 240,000 distinct CDR3 sequences, roughly 32% recorded once. The sample comprised blood, either unsorted or a sorted T cell fraction (not recorded which). These receptors originate from a male donor with ankylosing spondylitis or in good health (not recorded which).

This clonotype was seen only a few times. The V gene is TRBV12-3 or TRBV12-4, the J gene TRBJ1-2; 8 bases line up with TRBD1. J gave up 2 bases and V 6 bases, and 2 bases lay outside the gene matches. The CDR3 is made up of 13 amino acids. CDR3 bases: TGTGCCAGCAGGACAGGGGCCAACTATGGCTACACCTTC. Protein sequence: CASRTGANYGYTF.

This clonotype was recorded once. The V and J genes are TRBV20-1 and TRBJ2-5; TRBD1 is a possible D gene (6 bases). Looked up from germline, CDR1 is DFQATT and CDR2 is SNEGSKA (reference sequence). CDR3 length: 15 residues. V was trimmed by 2 bases and J by 2 bases, leaving 15 bases between them. DNA of the CDR3: TGCAGTGCTAGACCGGGACAAGGCGGTCAAGAGACCCAGTACTTC. It encodes CSARPGQGGQETQYF.

This sequence joins TRBV6-1 and TRBJ2-5, with 8 bases identical to TRBD1. Trimming cost V 4 bases and J 2 bases; bases outside gene matches: 3. There are 14 residues in the CDR3. Germline assignment: CDR1 MNHNS and CDR2 SASEGT. CDR3 loop: CASSGRTGQETQYF. The CDR3 region has the DNA TGTGCCAGCAGTGGGAGGACAGGGCAAGAGACCCAGTACTTC.

This clonotype was found a few times. The chain uses TRBV12-3 or TRBV12-4 and TRBJ2-3; maybe TRBD1 (6 bases). The CDR3 is made up of 13 amino acids. V lost 8 bases and J lost 2, with 11 bases in between. Here the CDR3 reads CASARGYTDTQYF. In DNA, the CDR3 is TGTGCCAGCGCCAGGGGCTACACAGATACGCAGTATTTT.

The table lists this clonotype with a few counts. The V gene is TRBV5-1, the J gene TRBJ2-1; possibly TRBD2 for D (5 bases). The V end was cut by 2 bases, the J end by 2 bases, with 8 bases between. Germline values: CDR1 SGHRS, CDR2 YFSETQ. CDR3 length: 14 residues. The CDR3: CASSFSAAYNEQFF. The CDR3, as DNA: TGCGCCAGCAGCTTTAGCGCAGCCTACAATGAGCAGTTCTTC.

This clonotype was seen many times. V is TRBV29-1 and J is TRBJ2-3, with D perhaps TRBD1 or TRBD2 (5 bases each). The CDR3 extends over 15 amino acids. The V end was cut by 6 bases, the J end by 2 bases, with 18 bases between. Germline CDR1 and CDR2: SQVTM and ANQGSEA. CDR3 loop: CSVALLGPPTDTQYF. CDR3 sequence (DNA): TGCAGCGTCGCACTCTTGGGACCACCCACAGATACGCAGTATTTT.

In this sample, this clonotype turned up once. This chain links TRBV20-1 with TRBJ1-4; D is undetermined. The CDR3 contains 14 residues. V lost 0 bases, J lost 8 bases, and 13 bases lay in between. Looked up from germline, CDR1 is DFQATT and CDR2 is SNEGSKA (reference sequence). The CDR3 spells CSAREVRRGEKLFF. CDR3 coding DNA: TGCAGTGCTAGAGAGGTGCGGCGTGGGGAAAAACTGTTTTTT.

The gene calls are TRBV29-1 and TRBJ2-5, with unresolved D. Trimming left V 4 bases short and J 5 bases short, with 11 bases between. This CDR3 comprises 12 residues. The V gene's germline CDR1 is SQVTM and CDR2 ANQGSEA. The CDR3 loop is CSVGSLGETQYF. The CDR3 DNA reads TGCAGCGTTGGGTCCCTCGGGGAGACCCAGTACTTC.